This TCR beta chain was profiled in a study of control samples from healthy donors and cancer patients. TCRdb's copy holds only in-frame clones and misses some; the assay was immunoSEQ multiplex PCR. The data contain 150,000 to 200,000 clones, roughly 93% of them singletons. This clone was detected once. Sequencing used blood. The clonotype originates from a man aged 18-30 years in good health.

CDR3 region: CATSRDKDRENTEAFF. The CDR3 DNA follows: TGTGCCACCAGCAGAGATAAGGACAGGGAAAACACTGAAGCTTTCTTT. The V call is TRBV15, the J call TRBJ1-1, with 8 bases aligning to TRBD1. V trimming: 0 bases; J trimming: 2 bases; junction bases outside the gene matches: 5. Germline values: CDR1 LNHNV, CDR2 YYDKDF (reference sequence). The CDR3 runs 16 residues.